This T cell receptor (beta chain) was profiled in a study of blood T cells in healthy people across ages. Study-wide points: Compared with aged donors, long-lived donors showed fewer expanded clones, suggesting selection. Older age coincided with a roughly linear decline in TCR beta diversity per million T cells.

Peripheral blood, approximately 10 milliliters per donor, was collected. In each sample, at least 6.5 million PBMCs were isolated. This CDR3 comprises 13 residues. V was cut by 6 bases and J by 1 base, with 12 bases left in between. CDR1 is DFQATT, CDR2 SNEGSKA, per germline (reference sequence). A J-beta primer mix and a sample-barcoded 5' primer were used in a second PCR of about 7 to 12 cycles. Each CDR3 protein gets one entry after TCRdb re-called the 5' RACE reads with MiXCR. The sample has roughly 1,500,000 distinct CDR3 sequences; about 31% are singletons. A word on this clonotype: Its antigen is still unknown.

This TCR derives from a woman in her 30s in good health. Sequenced input: blood. V gene TRBV20-1 combines with J gene TRBJ1-1; a weak D match, TRBD1 (6 bases). CDR3 bases: TGCAGTGCCCACAGAGGGGGGAACACTGAAGCTTTCTTT. Its translation: CSAHRGGNTEAFF.